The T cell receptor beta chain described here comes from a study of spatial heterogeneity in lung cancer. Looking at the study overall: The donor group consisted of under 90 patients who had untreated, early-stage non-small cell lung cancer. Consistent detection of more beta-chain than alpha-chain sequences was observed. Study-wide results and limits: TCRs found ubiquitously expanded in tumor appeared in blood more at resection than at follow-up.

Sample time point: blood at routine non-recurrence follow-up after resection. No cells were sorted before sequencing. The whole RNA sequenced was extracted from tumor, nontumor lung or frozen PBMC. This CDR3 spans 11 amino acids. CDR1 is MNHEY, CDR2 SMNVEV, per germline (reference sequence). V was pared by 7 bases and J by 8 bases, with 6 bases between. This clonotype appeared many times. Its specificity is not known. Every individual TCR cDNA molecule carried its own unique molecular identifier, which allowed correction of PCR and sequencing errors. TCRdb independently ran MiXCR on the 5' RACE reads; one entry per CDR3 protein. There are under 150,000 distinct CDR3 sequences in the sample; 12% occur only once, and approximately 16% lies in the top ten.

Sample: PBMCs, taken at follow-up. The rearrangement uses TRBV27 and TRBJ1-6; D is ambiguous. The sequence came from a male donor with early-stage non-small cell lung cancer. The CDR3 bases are TGTGCCAGCACTTACTATTCACCCCTCCACTTT. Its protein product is CASTYYSPLHF.